What follows is one T cell receptor (beta chain) and its context. Antigen: not known. The sample comes from a study of shared clonotypes between healthy human individuals. Overall study: Sampling drew on donors who were a couple of women and three men aged 18 to 49.

The study separated CD4+ cells into CD45RA+ naive and CD45RA-negative memory subsets. Study-wide points: Clonotypes shared by all four sorted-subset donors had higher generation probabilities than non-shared clonotypes. Sharing across several donors was seen in about 5% of naive CD4 clonotypes.

Sequenced by immunoSEQ multiplex PCR; TCRdb stores in-frame clones only, minus some. The sample includes about 640,000 clones, 55% to 75% seen only once; the top ten take approximately 2%. Germline V CDR1 and CDR2: SQVTM, ANQGSEA. This CDR3 has 11 amino acids. Trimming stripped 8 bases from V and 5 bases from J, with 12 bases between. The chain joins TRBV29-1 to TRBJ2-5, with a possible D match to TRBD2 (7 bases). This TCR came from a woman aged 25 to 45 in good health. The specimen sequenced was memory CD4+ T cells sorted from blood. Subset noted: CD45RA-negative fraction. The chain's CDR3 is CSKGEGETQYF. The CDR3 DNA sequence: TGCAGCAAGGGGGAGGGGGAGACCCAGTACTTC.